The T cell receptor (beta chain) under discussion was sequenced for a study of blood T cell repertoires in COVID-19. Turning to the study itself: Donors in the United States, Italy and Spain gave samples during acute or convalescent COVID-19.

Original methodology: Estimated nucleated cell counts came from reference gene primer amplification. Assay: immunoSEQ multiplex PCR; the TCRdb copy retains only in-frame clones and omits some. The D gene and trimming were derived from the DNA, and the V and J assignments and clone size from that table. Of under 350,000 clones listed, around 78% are singletons. The specimen was peripheral blood. This TCR was sampled from a man aged 60 to 69 who had recovered from COVID-19.

Written as DNA, the CDR3 is TGTGCCAGCAGCACCGGGACAGGGTACAATGAGCAGTTCTTC. Translating gives CASSTGTGYNEQFF. V usage is TRBV21-1 and J usage is TRBJ2-1; the table's D call of TRBD1 was not tested on the DNA. TRBV21-1 is reported as a pseudogene. The CDR3 loop spans 14 amino acids.